This passage covers 19 T cell receptor beta chains from one sample sequenced in a study of T-cell reconstitution after alpha-beta-depleted transplantation in children. A library of TCRbeta sequences, prepared with unique molecular identifiers, was generated. In TCRdb, the PCR reads were re-called with MiXCR into one record per CDR3 protein. Among around 400,000 distinct CDR3 sequences listed, about a fifth were seen once. The sample in question was PBMCs from the stem cell graft donor, obtained from the stem cell graft. All receptors derive from a human donor who donated a stem cell graft to a child with acute myeloid leukemia.

This clonotype has only a few counts. The V gene is TRBV11-2, the J gene TRBJ2-7, with a tentative D call TRBD2 (5 bases). The ends were cut back, 4 bases at V and 6 bases at J, with 19 bases in the middle. The CDR3 contains 15 residues. The germline CDR1 and CDR2 sequences are SGHAT and FQNNGV. CDR3 bases: TGTGCCAGCAGCTGGGATCCGGGAAGACGTGGCGAGCAGTACTTC. Its translation: CASSWDPGRRGEQYF.

This chain joins TRBV27 and TRBJ1-2; maybe TRBD1 (6 bases). CDR3 length: 14 residues. Germline CDR1 and CDR2: MNHEY and SMNVEV (reference sequence). V was trimmed by 6 bases and J by 5 bases, leaving 16 bases between them. The CDR3 sequence: CASSHRDQGYGYTF. The CDR3 DNA is TGTGCCAGCAGCCATAGGGACCAGGGGTATGGCTACACCTTC.

The genes are TRBV25-1 and TRBJ2-6; no definite D call. Germline V gene sequence: CDR1 MGHDK, CDR2 SYGVNS. Trimming stripped 5 bases from V and 8 bases from J, with 10 bases between. CDR3 size: 13 residues. The CDR3 DNA is TGTGCCAGCAGTCCAGTGGGGACCAACGTCCTGACTTTC. Amino acid sequence: CASSPVGTNVLTF. The complete variable domain, with remaining parts taken from reference TRBV25-1 and TRBJ2-6, reads EADIYQTPRYLVIGTGKKITLECSQTMGHDKMYWYQQDPGMELHLIHYSYGVNSTEKGDLSSESTVSRIRTEHFPLTLESARPSHTSQYLCASSPVGTNVLTFGAGSRLTVL.

The chain combines TRBV5-1 with TRBJ2-1; the match to TRBD2 covers 8 bases. The CDR3 extends over 16 amino acids. With 0 bases clipped from V and 7 bases from J, the junction kept 9 bases outside the gene matches. Germline lookup yields CDR1 SGHRS and CDR2 YFSETQ. The CDR3 bases are TGCGCCAGCAGCTTGGTCCCAGCGGGGGCAAAGAATGAGCAGTTCTTC. Amino acids: CASSLVPAGAKNEQFF.

This clonotype was recorded many times. The CDR3 loop reads CSVAGTRSTYEQYF. Written as DNA, the CDR3 is TGCAGCGTTGCCGGGACAAGGAGCACCTACGAGCAGTACTTC. V and J are TRBV29-1 and TRBJ2-7; the D gene is possibly TRBD1 (6 bases). V lost 4 bases to trimming and J lost 2 bases, with 15 bases between them. The CDR3 sequence is 14 residues long. Germline CDR1 SQVTM, CDR2 ANQGSEA.

The chain employs TRBV20-1 and TRBJ2-5, with 8 positions matching TRBD1. The CDR3 sequence is 13 residues long. Looked up from germline, CDR1 is DFQATT and CDR2 is SNEGSKA (reference sequence). Losses at the gene ends were 0 bases for V and 3 bases for J; bases not matched to a gene: 0. Here the CDR3 reads CSARETGEETQYF. Written as DNA, the CDR3 is TGCAGTGCTAGAGAGACAGGGGAAGAGACCCAGTACTTC.

The V call is TRBV24-1, the J call TRBJ1-5; D call uncertain. In germline, CDR1 is KGHDR, CDR2 SFDVKD. V lost 4 bases to trimming and J lost 6 bases, with 12 bases between them. CDR3 size: 14 residues. CDR3 in amino acids: CATSDLRSGQPQHF. The CDR3 DNA reads as TGTGCCACCAGTGACCTAAGGTCGGGTCAGCCCCAGCATTTT.

This clonotype was seen at least ten times. The chain links TRBV29-1 to TRBJ2-3, with 11 bases identical to TRBD1. Germline lookup yields CDR1 SQVTM and CDR2 ANQGSEA. The trim removed 6 bases at V and 2 bases at J, leaving 7 bases unmatched. The CDR3 has 15 amino acids. The CDR3 here is CSVDGTGGNTDTQYF. The CDR3, as DNA: TGCAGCGTAGACGGGACAGGGGGAAACACAGATACGCAGTATTTT.

J is TRBJ2-5 and V is TRBV24-1; 9 bases match TRBD1. The CDR3 loop spans 18 amino acids. V lost 0 bases to trimming and J lost 5 bases; unmatched junction nucleotides: 12. CDR1 and CDR2 (germline): KGHDR, SFDVKD. DNA of the CDR3: TGTGCCACCAGTGATTTGGATGAGGGACAGGGCTTTGTCGAGACCCAGTACTTC. Residues: CATSDLDEGQGFVETQYF.

This clonotype was counted between two and nine times. One end of the junction is discordant with germline, which a read error may explain. The chain has TRBV19 and TRBJ2-1; 9 positions match TRBD2. The CDR3 runs to 14 residues. Germline-derived CDR1 and CDR2 are LNHDA and SQIVND (reference sequence). This chain's CDR3 is CASRIAGVYNEQFF. CDR3 nucleotides: TGTGCCAGTAGAATAGCGGGAGTCTACAATGAGCAGTTCTTC.

This clonotype was recorded many times. The rearrangement links TRBV12-3 or TRBV12-4 to TRBJ1-2, with TRBD1 identical over 7 bases. Germline trimming cut 6 bases from V and 2 bases from J; bases unmatched to any gene: 3. The CDR3 spans 13 residues. CDR3 sequence reads: CASSRQGNYGYTF. CDR3 in DNA: TGTGCCAGCAGCCGACAGGGAAACTATGGCTACACCTTC.

This chain connects TRBV12-3 or TRBV12-4 to TRBJ2-1, with 8 bases identical to TRBD2. Germline trimming cut 6 bases from V and 0 bases from J; bases unmatched to any gene: 4. The CDR3 spans 15 residues. The CDR3 loop is CASRIAGYSYNEQFF. CDR3 sequence (DNA): TGTGCCAGCAGAATAGCGGGGTACTCCTACAATGAGCAGTTCTTC.

The table lists this clonotype with many counts. V usage is TRBV12-3 or TRBV12-4 and J usage is TRBJ2-3; D unclear. CDR3 length: 14 residues. Trimming stripped 3 bases from V and 0 bases from J, with 7 bases between. CDR3 coding DNA: TGTGCCAGCAGTTTTACTGGGAGCACAGATACGCAGTATTTT. It codes for CASSFTGSTDTQYF.

The genes are TRBV10-3 and TRBJ2-7; D call uncertain. Germline CDR1 is ENHRY and CDR2 is SYGVKD. The CDR3 is 14 residues long. The V gene lost 0 bases and the J gene lost 2 bases, with 8 bases spanning the gap. DNA for the CDR3: TGTGCCATCAGTGAGTCCTGGCCAACCTACGAGCAGTACTTC. It encodes CAISESWPTYEQYF.

This clonotype was recorded at least ten times. The V gene is TRBV7-3, the J gene TRBJ2-1; 10 bases match TRBD2. Germline lookup yields CDR1 SGHTA and CDR2 FQGTGA. V shed 6 bases, J shed 5 bases, and the junction held 4 bases outside the gene matches. The CDR3 loop spans 14 amino acids. This CDR3 is CASSLAGVNNEQFF. CDR3 DNA sequence: TGTGCCAGCAGTCTAGCGGGAGTGAACAATGAGCAGTTCTTC.

This clonotype was seen a handful of times. The chain links TRBV7-2 to TRBJ2-3; TRBD2 matches at 8 bases. CDR1 is SGHTA, CDR2 FQGNSA, per germline. The V and J ends lost 6 bases and 1 base, in that order; junction bases with no gene match: 6. The CDR3 length is 15 residues. CDR3 nucleotide sequence: TGTGCCAGCAGTAGATCGGGAGGGGGCACAGATACGCAGTATTTT. As protein: CASSRSGGGTDTQYF.

The chain carries TRBV12-3 or TRBV12-4 and TRBJ1-6; D call uncertain. The CDR3 is 15 residues long. With 1 base removed from V and 10 bases from J, the gap between germline ends came to 14 bases. The CDR3 DNA is TGTGCCAGCAGTTTAGTAGCTGGAGTCAGCTCACCCCTCCACTTT. It is translated as CASSLVAGVSSPLHF.

The chain carries TRBV24-1 and TRBJ2-6; D is possibly TRBD2 (6 bases). From germline, CDR1 is KGHDR and CDR2 SFDVKD. V was shortened by 12 bases and J by 0 bases, with 17 bases between the two germline ends. This CDR3 comprises 16 residues. The DNA of the CDR3 is TGTGCCCTGGGAGGCAGGAGGAACTCTGGGGCCAACGTCCTGACTTTC. Translating gives CALGGRRNSGANVLTF.

This clonotype has at least ten counts. For the CDR3, the DNA is TGTGCCATCCGTCCTAGCGGGGGCTCCTACGAGCAGTACTTC. It specifies CAIRPSGGSYEQYF. This sequence joins TRBV10-3 and TRBJ2-7; TRBD2 aligns across 10 bases. CDR3 size: 14 residues. The germline V gene has CDR1 ENHRY and CDR2 SYGVKD. V lost 8 bases, J lost 0 bases, and 4 bases stayed unmatched.